This T cell receptor (beta chain) was retrieved from a study of blood T cells in healthy people across ages. The study, taken as a whole, reports: Age advanced and TCR beta diversity per million T cells fell, roughly linearly. Both higher diversity and more naive CD4+ cells marked long-lived donors when set against aged donors.

The CDR3 has 15 amino acids. Between the trimmed V and J ends, which lost 1 base and 11 bases, there was a span of 20 bases. Germline assignment: CDR1 SGHTA and CDR2 FQGNSA. Isolating PBMCs gave at least 6 million of these cells per sample. Total RNA was isolated from each sample in quantities of at least 6 micrograms. This clonotype was seen ten or more times. Its target is unknown. It was with a sample-barcoded 5' primer and a J-beta primer mix that a second PCR of roughly 7 to 11 cycles was run. TCRdb re-called the 5' RACE reads with MiXCR, one entry per CDR3 protein. The profile shows hundreds of thousands of distinct CDR3 sequences, 32% of them singletons.

The chain has TRBV7-2 and TRBJ2-5; possibly TRBD1 or TRBD2 for D (5 bases each). Material: blood. This receptor was obtained from a woman older than 75 in good health. CDR3 amino acids: CASSLDRGALREQYF. The CDR3 region has the DNA TGTGCCAGCAGCTTAGATAGAGGGGCCCTAAGGGAGCAGTACTTC.